This T cell receptor (beta chain) was retrieved from a study of cytomegalovirus exposure and HLA in healthy donors. PCR used 60 Vbeta primers and 13 Jbeta primers. Profiling relied on immunoSEQ multiplex PCR, and the TCRdb table lists in-frame clones only, not all of them. The data contain about 90,000 clones, roughly 58% of them singletons. Only a few counts were recorded for this clone. Its cognate antigen is unknown. Study-wide results and caveats: For cytomegalovirus status, the classifier reportedly gave diagnoses with high specificity and sensitivity. What was likely a sequencing artifact was a cluster of highly shared sequence variants.

The CDR3 consists of 18 residues. Trimming at V came to 4 bases and at J to 1 base, leaving 7 bases not matched to a gene. From germline, CDR1 is SGHNT and CDR2 YYREEE (reference sequence). The TCR comes from a woman under 40 in good health and CMV-seropositive. The specimen was PBMCs. The V gene is TRBV5-4, the J gene TRBJ2-1; 14 bases agree with TRBD2. The CDR3 DNA is TGTGCCAGCAGCCCTGGGACTAGCGGGGGTTCATCCTACAATGAGCAGTTCTTC. The encoded protein is CASSPGTSGGSSYNEQFF.